Below, 9 T cell receptor beta chains from the same sample are listed, as sequenced in a study of T-cell memory formation after mild COVID-19. TCRdb reprocessed the 5' RACE reads via MiXCR and lists one record per CDR3 protein. The repertoire consists of a few hundred thousand distinct CDR3 sequences, with 20% to 30% occurring once and the leading ten covering 8.8%. Sequences were obtained from PBMCs or a T cell subset sorted from them (not recorded which). The receptors here all came from an adult woman who had mild COVID-19 (a few samples of this study predate the infection). Cell type and time point are not known.

This clonotype showed up just a few times. The rearrangement uses TRBV10-2 and TRBJ2-7; 8 positions agree with TRBD2. The V segment lost 7 bases and the J segment 6 bases; nucleotides outside the gene matches: 11. The CDR3 is made up of 14 amino acids. Per the germline V gene, CDR1 is WSHSY and CDR2 is SAAADI. As DNA, the CDR3 is TGCGCCAGCACCCACGGGACTAGTAACCGCGAGCAGTACTTC. Its translation is CASTHGTSNREQYF.

The chain is built from TRBV5-5 and TRBJ2-5; 7 nucleotides match TRBD1. The CDR3 sequence is 15 residues long. Looked up from germline, CDR1 is SGHKS and CDR2 is YYEKEE (reference sequence). The V segment lost 1 base and the J segment 4 bases; nucleotides outside the gene matches: 7. Written as DNA, the CDR3 is TGTGCCAGCAGCTTGAATAACAGGGGAAGAGAGACCCAGTACTTC. Protein: CASSLNNRGRETQYF.

This clonotype has more than one count but fewer than ten. The genes are TRBV2 and TRBJ2-1; perhaps TRBD2 as D (5 bases). The CDR3 extends over 14 amino acids. V lost 6 bases to trimming and J lost 0 bases, with 9 bases between them. CDR1 and CDR2 from the germline V gene are SNHLY and FYNNEI. CDR3 coding DNA: TGTGCCAGCAGAGGCGGAGGCTCCTACAATGAGCAGTTCTTC. Protein: CASRGGGSYNEQFF.

The genes are TRBV7-2 and TRBJ2-7; D remains unclear. This CDR3 spans 13 amino acids. Germline-derived CDR1 and CDR2 are SGHTA and FQGNSA. Trimming cost V 2 bases and J 6 bases, with 11 bases left between them. The CDR3 DNA follows: TGTGCCAGCAGCTTAAATTTAGTTTCCGAGCAGTACTTC. It is translated as CASSLNLVSEQYF. Full variable domain (missing parts from reference TRBV7-2 and TRBJ2-7): GAGVSQSPSNKVTEKGKDVELRCDPISGHTALYWYRQSLGQGLEFLIYFQGNSAPDKSGLPSDRFSAERTGGSVSTLTIQRTQQEDSAVYLCASSLNLVSEQYFGPGTRLTVT.

The chain couples TRBV11-3 to TRBJ2-5; tentatively, D is TRBD2 (6 bases). CDR1 and CDR2 from the germline V gene are SGHNT and YENEEA. CDR3 length: 14 amino acids. The germline V and J ends were trimmed by 8 bases and 5 bases, with 18 bases remaining between them. DNA of the CDR3: TGTGCCAGCGGTGGGTTGGGGAGGACGGAGACCCAGTACTTC. This encodes CASGGLGRTETQYF. Full variable domain (remainder filled in from reference TRBV11-3 and TRBJ2-5): EAGVVQSPRYKIIEKKQPVAFWCNPISGHNTLYWYLQNLGQGPELLIRYENEEAVDDSQLPKDRFSAERLKGVDSTLKIQPAELGDSAVYLCASGGLGRTETQYFGPGTRLLVL.

This rearrangement joins TRBV20-1 to TRBJ2-7; 9 bases are a match to TRBD2. The CDR3 has 14 amino acids. CDR1 DFQATT and CDR2 SNEGSKA come from the germline V gene (reference sequence). The V segment lost 6 bases and the J segment 5 bases; nucleotides outside the gene matches: 11. CDR3 nucleotide sequence: TGCAGTGCAACAGCGGGGGGCGGGGTCCACGAGCAGTACTTC. It translates to CSATAGGGVHEQYF.

This clonotype was counted between two and nine times. The chain has TRBV7-9 and TRBJ2-1; D unresolved. The CDR3 sequence is 13 residues long. CDR1 and CDR2 from the germline V gene are SEHNR and FQNEAQ (reference sequence). Trimming left V 5 bases short and J 6 bases short, with 11 bases between. CDR3 in amino acids: CASSRPGFNEQFF. The CDR3 DNA is TGTGCCAGCAGCCGACCGGGTTTCAATGAGCAGTTCTTC. The full variable domain, rest sourced from reference TRBV7-9 and TRBJ2-1, is DTGVSQNPRHKITKRGQNVTFRCDPISEHNRLYWYRQTLGQGPEFLTYFQNEAQLEKSRLLSDRFSAERPKGSFSTLEIQRTEQGDSAMYLCASSRPGFNEQFFGPGTRLTVL.

A single count supports this clonotype. The J gene is TRBJ1-2, the V gene TRBV30, with TRBD1 as a possible D gene (5 bases). The CDR3 runs to 8 residues. Germline V lookup: CDR1 GTSNPN, CDR2 SVGIG (reference sequence). Trimming left V 8 bases short and J 11 bases short, with 9 bases between. CDR3 coding DNA: TGTGCCGGGGAGGGGTACACCTTC. This encodes CAGEGYTF.

This clonotype appeared a few times. The chain couples TRBV24-1 to TRBJ1-2; no definite D call. Trimming removed 6 bases at V and 8 bases at J, with 15 bases between. The germline gives CDR1 KGHDR, CDR2 SFDVKD. The CDR3 has 13 residues. CDR3 loop: CATSQEEVSGYTF. CDR3 sequence (DNA): TGTGCCACCAGTCAGGAGGAAGTTTCGGGCTACACCTTC.